The 5 T cell receptor beta chains in this list originate from one sample, sequenced in a study of T cell responses to AZD1222 COVID-19 vaccine. Assay used: immunoSEQ multiplex PCR; TCRdb lists only in-frame clones, some missing. The data show some 120,000 clones, with 80% to 90% seen just once and approximately 8.8% held by the top ten. Here the sequenced sample was peripheral blood, taken 28 days after the second AZD1222 dose. These receptors were taken from an adult who received the AZD1222 COVID-19 vaccine.

This chain's CDR3 is CSVVGRLSNYGYTF. CDR3 DNA sequence: TGCAGCGTTGTAGGGAGACTATCTAACTATGGCTACACCTTC. The gene calls are TRBV29-1 and TRBJ1-2; D is unclear. Looked up from germline, CDR1 is SQVTM and CDR2 is ANQGSEA. Trimming removed 4 bases at V and 0 bases at J, with 12 bases between. This CDR3 region has 14 residues.

This clone was seen a single time. In DNA, the CDR3 is TGTGCCAGCAGTTACTCAGAGGGTCTCTATGGCTACACCTTC. Its protein is CASSYSEGLYGYTF. The genes are TRBV6-2 or TRBV6-3 and TRBJ1-2, with D hard to call. Per germline, CDR1 MNHEY and CDR2 SVGEGT. There are 14 residues in the CDR3. V was clipped by 0 bases and J by 4 bases, with 9 bases between them.

This rearrangement joins TRBV21-1 to TRBJ1-6; the table names TRBD1, a call not compared with the DNA. TRBV21-1 is flagged as a pseudogene. This CDR3 comprises 15 residues. CDR3 DNA sequence: TGTGCCAGCAGCAGGGGGCAAGACTATAATTCACCCCTCCACTTT. Translating gives CASSRGQDYNSPLHF.

The V gene is TRBV10-2, the J gene TRBJ1-1, with D tentatively TRBD1 (5 bases). CDR1 and CDR2 from the germline V gene are WSHSY and SAAADI. Trimming removed 3 bases at V and 3 bases at J, with 14 bases between. CDR3 length: 15 residues. The CDR3 reads CASSDYGVGDTEAFF. CDR3 in DNA: TGCGCCAGCAGTGACTATGGTGTAGGGGACACTGAAGCTTTCTTT.

The chain couples TRBV7-2 to TRBJ2-7; D uncertain. The germline V and J ends were trimmed by 0 bases and 3 bases, with 12 bases remaining between them. This CDR3 is built from 15 residues. CDR1 is SGHTA, CDR2 FQGNSA, per germline. Written as DNA, the CDR3 is TGTGCCAGCAGCTTAGCGCATCTACCGAGCTACGAGCAGTACTTC. This encodes CASSLAHLPSYEQYF.